The clone carrying this T cell receptor (beta chain) was observed a few times. Its antigen remains unknown. The PCR was carried out with 60 Vbeta primers and 13 Jbeta primers. Study processing details: Roughly 11 million of the about 80 million unique TCR beta chains counted in a later analysis were shared. Clones were sequenced by immunoSEQ multiplex PCR, and TCRdb holds only the in-frame ones, with some missing. V and J calls and clone size are given by that table; D and trimming were obtained from the DNA. The sample yields 150,000 to 190,000 clones, around 72% seen once. Healthy bone marrow donors formed the donor group. The data derive from a study of cytomegalovirus exposure and HLA in healthy donors. The CDR3 has 12 residues. Germline assignment: CDR1 SGHAT and CDR2 FQNNGV. Study results and limitations: Reportedly, TCR beta sequences accurately predicted HLA-A and HLA-B alleles in most subjects. Three CMV-associated chains proved CMV antigen-specific in vitro.

V is TRBV11-2 and J is TRBJ2-5; no clear D gene. The DNA matches TRBJ2-7 better at its end, which makes the J call doubtful. This sequence was found in a man aged 18 to 29 in good health and CMV-seronegative. Sequenced sample: PBMCs. The CDR3 loop is CASSPVRTEQYF. CDR3 DNA: TGTGCCAGCAGCCCCGTTAGAACCGAGCAGTACTTC.